A single sample is the source of the 14 T cell receptor beta chains below, sequenced in a study of blood T cell repertoires in COVID-19. Profiling relied on immunoSEQ multiplex PCR, and the TCRdb table lists in-frame clones only, not all of them. This sample yields about 360,000 clones, of which roughly 88% are seen a single time; 2% to 2.5% belongs to the top ten. Sample: PBMCs or T cells enriched from blood (not recorded which). All receptors derive from a woman aged 40 to 50 with acute COVID-19.

This clone occurred once. The CDR3 coding sequence is TGTGCCAGCAGCCAGACAGGCGATGGCTACACCTTC. It codes for CASSQTGDGYTF. The V gene is TRBV3-1 (or the pseudogene TRBV3-2), the J gene TRBJ1-2; D perhaps matches TRBD1 (6 bases). The ends were cut back, 3 bases at V and 6 bases at J, with 8 bases in the middle. Germline V gene data show CDR1 as LGHDT and CDR2 as YNNKEL (reference sequence). There are 12 residues in the CDR3.

The chain employs TRBV2 and TRBJ1-2; perhaps TRBD1 as D (6 bases). With 8 bases removed from V and 0 bases from J, the gap between germline ends came to 10 bases. CDR3 length equals 13 residues. Germline assignment: CDR1 SNHLY and CDR2 FYNNEI. The CDR3 here is CASGGLANYGYTF. In DNA, the CDR3 is TGTGCCAGCGGGGGCCTAGCTAACTATGGCTACACCTTC. The full variable domain, its missing parts supplied by reference TRBV2 and TRBJ1-2, is EPEVTQTPSHQVTQMGQEVILRCVPISNHLYFYWYRQILGQKVEFLVSFYNNEISEKSEIFDDQFSVERPDGSNFTLKIRSTKLEDSAMYFCASGGLANYGYTFGSGTRLTVV.

The chain combines TRBV19 with TRBJ2-1; 9 nucleotides match TRBD2. V trimming: 6 bases; J trimming: 7 bases; junction bases outside the gene matches: 10. Germline values: CDR1 LNHDA, CDR2 SQIVND (reference sequence). This CDR3 spans 15 amino acids. The CDR3 reads CASSPRFAGGNEQFF. CDR3 bases: TGTGCCAGTAGCCCTAGGTTTGCGGGGGGGAATGAGCAGTTCTTC.

This clone was seen a single time. V is TRBV19 and J is TRBJ1-5, with D possibly TRBD1 on 6 matching bases. CDR1 and CDR2 (germline): LNHDA, SQIVND (reference sequence). The V end was cut by 5 bases, the J end by 0 bases, with 14 bases between. The CDR3 loop spans 16 amino acids. The CDR3 sequence: CASSWFGQYSNQPQHF. DNA of the CDR3: TGTGCCAGTAGTTGGTTCGGACAGTATAGCAATCAGCCCCAGCATTTT.

This chain connects TRBV2 to TRBJ2-5, with TRBD1 matching 10 bases. The CDR3 runs 17 residues. J gave up 6 bases and V 4 bases, and 14 bases lay outside the gene matches. The germline CDR1 and CDR2 sequences are SNHLY and FYNNEI. The CDR3 DNA reads TGTGCCAGCAGTGGAGTAGGACAGGGGGTAGAGTCGAAGACCCAGTACTTC. Translated, it gives CASSGVGQGVESKTQYF.

The chain couples TRBV2 to TRBJ1-2, with unresolved D. Germline V gene lookup returns CDR1 SNHLY and CDR2 FYNNEI. V was trimmed by 3 bases and J by 5 bases, leaving 7 bases between them. The CDR3 is 12 residues long. This chain's CDR3 is CASSDQMYGYTF. Written as DNA, the CDR3 is TGTGCCAGCAGTGACCAGATGTATGGCTACACCTTC.

The V call is TRBV3-1 (or the pseudogene TRBV3-2), the J call TRBJ2-1; D is unresolved. CDR1 LGHDT and CDR2 YNNKEL come from the germline V gene (reference sequence). The CDR3 extends over 12 amino acids. V lost 4 bases and J 6 bases, leaving 7 bases between the germline ends. This chain's CDR3 is CASSRTGNEQFF. DNA for the CDR3: TGTGCCAGCAGCCGAACCGGCAATGAGCAGTTCTTC.

This clone was recorded a few times. J is TRBJ1-1 and V is TRBV14; tentatively, D is TRBD1 (5 bases). The germline CDR1 and CDR2 sequences are SGHDN and FVKESK. The ends were cut back, 4 bases at V and 5 bases at J, with 11 bases in the middle. The CDR3 is 13 residues long. CDR3 protein: CASSRPGGTEAFF. CDR3 in DNA: TGTGCCAGCAGCCGACCGGGGGGAACTGAAGCTTTCTTT. Using reference TRBV14 and TRBJ1-1 for the parts outside the CDR3, the full variable domain is EAGVTQFPSHSVIEKGQTVTLRCDPISGHDNLYWYRRVMGKEIKFLLHFVKESKQDESGMPNNRFLAERTGGTYSTLKVQPAELEDSGVYFCASSRPGGTEAFFGQGTRLTVV.

The chain employs TRBV18 and TRBJ1-1; no firm D call. Germline CDR1 KGHSH, CDR2 LQKENI. CDR3 size: 16 residues. V was trimmed by 1 base and J by 3 bases, leaving 15 bases between them. The CDR3 spells CASSPRTTLVDTEAFF. The CDR3 nucleotides are TGTGCCAGCTCACCACGGACTACGTTAGTGGACACTGAAGCTTTCTTT.

V is TRBV19 and J is TRBJ1-1; 7 nucleotides align to TRBD1. The CDR3 has 14 residues. The J segment lost 3 bases and the V segment lost 4 bases, leaving 5 bases of the junction unmatched. Germline V gene sequence: CDR1 LNHDA, CDR2 SQIVND (reference sequence). The CDR3 here is CASSKGTGDTEAFF. In nucleotides, the CDR3 is TGTGCCAGTAGTAAGGGAACAGGGGACACTGAAGCTTTCTTT.

V is TRBV5-1 and J is TRBJ1-3; D gene ambiguous. The CDR3 is 17 residues long. Germline assignment: CDR1 SGHRS and CDR2 YFSETQ. V was clipped by 0 bases and J by 0 bases, with 13 bases between them. CDR3 bases: TGCGCCAGCAGCTTGGTGTCTTCCTCCCTCTCTGGAAACACCATATATTTT. It translates to CASSLVSSSLSGNTIYF.

In this sample, this clone turned up a few times. This chain uses TRBV6-2 or TRBV6-3 with TRBJ2-3; 9 bases agree with TRBD1. V lost 5 bases to trimming and J lost 3 bases; unmatched junction nucleotides: 9. The germline V gene encodes CDR1 MNHEY and CDR2 SVGEGT. The CDR3 spans 16 residues. CDR3 nucleotides: TGTGCCAGCAGTAATGAAAAGGACAGGGGTACAGATACGCAGTATTTT. It specifies CASSNEKDRGTDTQYF.

This clone was observed a few times. The chain carries TRBV4-1 and TRBJ2-6, with 9 bases aligning to TRBD1. CDR1 and CDR2 from the germline V gene are MGHRA and YSYEKL. The trim removed 6 bases at V and 3 bases at J, leaving 6 bases unmatched. CDR3 length: 16 residues. CDR3 protein: CASRPQGAYGANVLTF. CDR3 bases: TGCGCCAGCAGACCACAGGGGGCTTATGGGGCCAACGTCCTGACTTTC.

The gene calls are TRBV30 and TRBJ1-3; 8 positions match TRBD1. The CDR3 spans 17 residues. CDR1 is GTSNPN, CDR2 SVGIG, per germline (reference sequence). V dropped 5 bases and J dropped 4; count of bases not matched to a gene: 16. The CDR3 bases are TGTGCCTGGTCCTCTCGTACCCCAGGGGGCGACGGAAACACCATATATTTT. Protein sequence: CAWSSRTPGGDGNTIYF.